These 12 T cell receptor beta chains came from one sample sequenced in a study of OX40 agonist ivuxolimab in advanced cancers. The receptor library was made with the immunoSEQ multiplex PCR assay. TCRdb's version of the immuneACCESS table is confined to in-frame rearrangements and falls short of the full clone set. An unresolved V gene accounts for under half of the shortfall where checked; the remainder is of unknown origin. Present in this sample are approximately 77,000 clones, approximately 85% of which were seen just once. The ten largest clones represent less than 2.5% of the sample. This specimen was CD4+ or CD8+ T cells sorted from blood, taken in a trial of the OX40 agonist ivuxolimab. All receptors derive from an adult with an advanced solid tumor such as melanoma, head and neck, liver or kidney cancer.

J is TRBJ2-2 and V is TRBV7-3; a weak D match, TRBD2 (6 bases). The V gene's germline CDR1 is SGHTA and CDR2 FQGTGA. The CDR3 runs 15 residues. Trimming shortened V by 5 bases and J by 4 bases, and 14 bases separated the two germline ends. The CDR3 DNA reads TGTGCCAGCAGCCCGCGGGGTTCGGGCACCGGGGAGCTGTTTTTT. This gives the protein CASSPRGSGTGELFF.

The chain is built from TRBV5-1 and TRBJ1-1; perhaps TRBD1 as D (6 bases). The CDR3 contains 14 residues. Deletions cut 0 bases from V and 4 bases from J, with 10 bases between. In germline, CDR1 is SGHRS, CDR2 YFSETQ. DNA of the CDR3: TGCGCCAGCAGCTTGGGGGGGCAGAGCACTGAAGCTTTCTTT. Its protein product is CASSLGGQSTEAFF.

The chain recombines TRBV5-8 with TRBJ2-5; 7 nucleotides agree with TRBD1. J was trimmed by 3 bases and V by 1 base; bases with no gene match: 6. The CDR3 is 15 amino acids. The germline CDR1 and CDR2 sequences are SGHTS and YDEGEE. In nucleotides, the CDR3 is TGTGCCAGCAGCTTGTTCGGGACAGTTAAAGAGACCCAGTACTTC. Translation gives CASSLFGTVKETQYF.

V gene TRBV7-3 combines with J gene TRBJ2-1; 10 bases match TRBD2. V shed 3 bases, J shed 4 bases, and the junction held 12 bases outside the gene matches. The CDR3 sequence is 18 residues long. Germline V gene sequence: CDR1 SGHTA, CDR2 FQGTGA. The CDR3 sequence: CASSFRAQAGGPYNEQFF. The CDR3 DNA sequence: TGTGCCAGCAGCTTTAGGGCTCAAGCGGGAGGGCCTTACAATGAGCAGTTCTTC.

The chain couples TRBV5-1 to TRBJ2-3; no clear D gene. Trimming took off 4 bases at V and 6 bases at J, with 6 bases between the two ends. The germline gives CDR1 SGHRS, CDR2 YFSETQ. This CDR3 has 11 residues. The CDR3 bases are TGCGCCAGCAGCCGCCAGGATACGCAGTATTTT. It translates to CASSRQDTQYF.

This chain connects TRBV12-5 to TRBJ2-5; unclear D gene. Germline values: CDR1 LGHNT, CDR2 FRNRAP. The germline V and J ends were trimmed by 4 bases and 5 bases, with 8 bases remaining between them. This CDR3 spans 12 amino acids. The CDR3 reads CASGSHMETQYF. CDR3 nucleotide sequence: TGTGCTAGTGGTTCCCATATGGAGACCCAGTACTTC.

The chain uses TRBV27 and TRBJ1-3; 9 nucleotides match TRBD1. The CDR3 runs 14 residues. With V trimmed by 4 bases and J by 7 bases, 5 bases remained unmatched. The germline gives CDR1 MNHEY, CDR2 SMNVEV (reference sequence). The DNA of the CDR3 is TGTGCCAGCAGTTCCGGGACAGGGTGGAACACCATATATTTT. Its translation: CASSSGTGWNTIYF.

CDR3 sequence (DNA): TGTGCCAGCAGCCAAGAAGGGATGGGGGTTGAAAAACTGTTTTTT. It is translated as CASSQEGMGVEKLFF. The V and J genes are TRBV4-2 and TRBJ1-4, with D tentatively TRBD1 (5 bases). CDR1 and CDR2 from the germline V gene are LGHNA and YNFKEQ. The CDR3 covers 15 residues. The ends were cut back, 0 bases at V and 7 bases at J, with 12 bases in the middle.

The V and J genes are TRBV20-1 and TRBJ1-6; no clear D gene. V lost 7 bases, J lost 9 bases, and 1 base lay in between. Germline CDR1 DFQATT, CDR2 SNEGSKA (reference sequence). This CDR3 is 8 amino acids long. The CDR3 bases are TGCAGTGTTTCACCCCTCCACTTT. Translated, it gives CSVSPLHF.

The CDR3 protein is CASSFWMSFF. In DNA, the CDR3 is TGTGCCAGCAGCTTTTGGATGTCTTTCTTT. V and J are TRBV11-2 and TRBJ1-1; unclear D gene. Trimming pared 3 bases from V and 12 bases from J, leaving 8 bases between. CDR1 is SGHAT, CDR2 FQNNGV, per germline. The CDR3 is made up of 10 amino acids.

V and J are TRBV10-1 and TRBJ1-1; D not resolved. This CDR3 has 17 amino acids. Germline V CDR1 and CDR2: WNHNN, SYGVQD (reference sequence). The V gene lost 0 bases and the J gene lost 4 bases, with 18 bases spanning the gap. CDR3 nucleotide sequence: TGCGCCAGCAGTGAGTCGACTCGTAGCAGCGAAGTCACTGAAGCTTTCTTT. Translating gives CASSESTRSSEVTEAFF.

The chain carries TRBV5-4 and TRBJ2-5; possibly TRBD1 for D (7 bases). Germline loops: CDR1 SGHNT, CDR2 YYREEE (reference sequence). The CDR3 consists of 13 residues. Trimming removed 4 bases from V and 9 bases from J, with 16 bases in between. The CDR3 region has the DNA TGTGCCAGCAGCCCGGGCCAGGGGGACTCCCAGTACTTC. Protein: CASSPGQGDSQYF.